The clone carrying this TCR beta chain was seen a few times. What it recognizes is unknown. The CDR3 spans 17 residues. Per germline, CDR1 KGHDR and CDR2 SFDVKD. Losses at the gene ends were 5 bases for V and 1 base for J; bases not matched to a gene: 6. Sample barcodes and UMIs were carried by the TCR alpha and TCR beta cDNA libraries that 5'RACE generated with constant-segment primers. Each CDR3 protein is one row after TCRdb ran MiXCR on the 5' RACE reads. This sample has under 400,000 distinct CDR3 sequences, with under 25% found just once. This sample is drawn from a study of T-cell memory formation after mild COVID-19. As for the study in general: TCR clusters were mostly donor specific.

Study findings and constraints: Those CD4+ clones that contracted were mainly in CM and EM (CD8+ ones in EMRA).

The chain recombines TRBV24-1 with TRBJ2-3; TRBD2 matches at 12 bases. This receptor was identified in an adult woman who had mild COVID-19 (a few samples of this study predate the infection). Cell type and time point are not known. The source material was PBMCs or a T cell subset sorted from them (not recorded which). The chain's CDR3 is CATSGASGGARTDTQYF. The CDR3 DNA follows: TGTGCCACCAGTGGGGCTAGCGGGGGGGCCCGCACAGATACGCAGTATTTT.